The 9 T cell receptor beta chains below were found in one sample sequenced in a study of T cells in Graves' hyperthyroidism and ophthalmopathy. TCR beta CDR3 region amplification was performed from RNA transcripts. First-round RT-PCR with HTBI primers amplified the TCR CDR3 region. TCRdb re-called the multiplex PCR reads through MiXCR, storing one row per CDR3 protein. The profile shows hundreds of thousands of distinct CDR3 sequences, over 35% of them singletons. The sequenced sample consisted of blood. These receptor sequences come from a woman aged 40-49 years with Graves' hyperthyroidism.

This clonotype was recorded at least ten times. The chain couples TRBV7-9 to TRBJ1-1, with a tentative D call TRBD1 (5 bases). The CDR3 sequence is 16 residues long. The V gene lost 9 bases and the J gene lost 0 bases, with 20 bases spanning the gap. The germline CDR1 and CDR2 sequences are SEHNR and FQNEAQ (reference sequence). In DNA, the CDR3 is TGTGCCAGTGGGGACGGATCAGGTTTCATGAACACTGAAGCTTTCTTT. It translates to CASGDGSGFMNTEAFF.

This clonotype has a handful of counts. A much larger clonotype is one base distant, so this may be a read error. The gene calls are TRBV12-3 or TRBV12-4 and TRBJ1-3; D is possibly TRBD1 (5 bases). Trimming took off 2 bases at V and 3 bases at J, with 11 bases between the two ends. This CDR3 contains 15 residues. Here the CDR3 reads CASSLTQTVGNTIYF. The CDR3 region has the DNA TGTGCCAGCAGTTTAACTCAGACAGTTGGAAACACCATATATTTT.

The chain has TRBV29-1 and TRBJ2-2; the D gene is possibly TRBD1 (6 bases). The V gene's germline CDR1 is SQVTM and CDR2 ANQGSEA. The V and J ends lost 1 base and 2 bases respectively, with 8 bases between them. This CDR3 is built from 14 residues. CDR3 protein: CSVEVGGNTGELFF. The CDR3, as DNA: TGCAGCGTTGAAGTAGGGGGAAACACCGGGGAGCTGTTTTTT.

This clonotype appeared a single time. This may arise from a read error, as a much more abundant clone is one base away. The chain combines TRBV9 with TRBJ1-1; no firm D call. There are 15 residues in the CDR3. Germline V gene lookup returns CDR1 SGDLS and CDR2 YYNGEE. CDR3 sequence reads: CASSRRPHMNTEASF. DNA for the CDR3: TGTGCCAGCAGCCGAAGACCGCACATGAACACTGAAGCTTCCTTT.

About this clonotype itself: One junction end does not reproduce the germline sequence, and a read error may be involved. V is TRBV7-2 and J is TRBJ2-7; D unclear. CDR3 length equals 13 residues. In germline, CDR1 is SGHTA, CDR2 FQGNSA. CDR3 coding DNA: TGCGCCAGCAGCCGAGTAGGAACGGGCGAGCAGTACTTC. Encoded protein: CASSRVGTGEQYF. The variable domain in full, completed from reference TRBV7-2 and TRBJ2-7, reads GAGVSQSPSNKVTEKGKDVELRCDPISGHTALYWYRQSLGQGLEFLIYFQGNSAPDKSGLPSDRFSAERTGGSVSTLTIQRTQQEDSAVYLCASSRVGTGEQYFGPGTRLTVT.

Concerning this clonotype itself: This may be a read error: a much more frequent sequence differs by one nucleotide. This rearrangement joins TRBV19 to TRBJ2-5; 9 bases are shared with TRBD2. CDR1 and CDR2 (germline): LNHDA, SQIVND (reference sequence). The CDR3 runs to 15 residues. The CDR3 nucleotides are TGTGCCAGTAGTTCCGGGACTAGCAAACAAGGGACCCAGTACTTC. Protein product: CASSSGTSKQGTQYF.

V gene TRBV6-5 combines with J gene TRBJ1-1; TRBD1 matches at 8 bases. V lost 6 bases and J lost 4; bases outside the gene matches: 7. The CDR3 extends over 14 amino acids. CDR1 and CDR2 (germline): MNHEY, SVGAGI. The chain's CDR3 is CASSPNTGGTEAFF. The CDR3 DNA follows: TGTGCCAGCAGCCCAAATACAGGGGGCACTGAAGCTTTCTTT.

The chain links TRBV7-2 to TRBJ2-1, with D maybe TRBD1 (7 bases). Germline V gene lookup returns CDR1 SGHTA and CDR2 FQGNSA. The CDR3 has 14 amino acids. V shed 2 bases and J shed 13 bases, with 18 bases lying between them. Here the CDR3 reads CASSLNDREDIQFF. In DNA, the CDR3 is TGTGCCAGCAGCTTAAACGACAGGGAGGACATTCAGTTCTTC. The complete variable domain, with remaining parts taken from reference TRBV7-2 and TRBJ2-1, reads GAGVSQSPSNKVTEKGKDVELRCDPISGHTALYWYRQSLGQGLEFLIYFQGNSAPDKSGLPSDRFSAERTGGSVSTLTIQRTQQEDSAVYLCASSLNDREDIQFFGPGTRLTVL.

This clonotype was observed at least ten times. The chain joins TRBV29-1 to TRBJ2-7, with D perhaps matching TRBD1 (6 bases). From germline, CDR1 is SQVTM and CDR2 ANQGSEA. V lost 5 bases and J lost 5, with 16 bases in between. CDR3 size: 13 residues. The CDR3 loop reads CSVKGDGRHEQYF. CDR3 sequence (DNA): TGCAGCGTTAAGGGGGACGGCCGCCACGAGCAGTACTTC.